The 26 T cell receptor beta chains below come from one sample, sequenced in a study of T cell clonality in common variable immunodeficiency. Some clones are missing from TCRdb's copy, which holds only in-frame ones; the method was immunoSEQ multiplex PCR. The sample gives about 42,000 clones, none seen only once, and the top ten clones hold more than 1.2%. Source material: peripheral blood mononuclear cells. Source of these receptors: a person aged 18 to 75 in good health.

This clone was counted at least ten times. Read data end 3 residues before the CDR3 end; the end is taken from the germline J gene. The V call is TRBV5-6, the J call TRBJ2-5; a possible D gene is TRBD1 (6 bases). The CDR3 contains 14 residues. The V gene's germline CDR1 is SGHDT and CDR2 YYEEEE. V lost 1 base to trimming and J lost 5 bases, with 12 bases between them. Partial CDR3 DNA: TGTGCCAGCAGCTTGAGGGGGTTGGGGGAGACC. This sequence encodes CASSLRGLGET. The entire CDR3 is CASSLRGLGETQYF.

This clone was seen at least ten times. From the germline J gene comes the end of the CDR3, since the read stops 3 residues before it. The rearrangement uses TRBV20-1 and TRBJ2-5; D gene uncertain. Germline V CDR1 and CDR2: DFQATT, SNEGSKA (reference sequence). With 3 bases removed from V and 1 base from J, the gap between germline ends came to 9 bases. CDR3 length: 13 residues. CDR3 bases read: TGCAGTGCTAGGAACAGTCCCCAAGAGACC. Protein sequence: CSARNSPQET. The entire CDR3 reads CSARNSPQETQYF.

In this sample, this clone turned up many times. The observed sequence ends 3 residues before the CDR3 terminus, with the missing tail filled in from the germline J gene. J is TRBJ2-2 and V is TRBV19; D tentatively fits TRBD1 or TRBD2 (6 bases each). The CDR3 sequence is 17 residues long. The germline CDR1 and CDR2 sequences are LNHDA and SQIVND (reference sequence). V was shortened by 0 bases and J by 0 bases, with 11 bases between the two germline ends. CDR3 sequence: CASSIDGGGANTGELFF. The CDR3 DNA, read in part, is TGTGCCAGTAGTATAGATGGAGGGGGAGCGAACACCGGGGAG. The entire variable domain, with the rest obtained from reference TRBV19 and TRBJ2-2, is as follows: DGGITQSPKYLFRKEGQNVTLSCEQNLNHDAMYWYRQDPGQGLRLIYYSQIVNDFQKGDIAEGYSVSREKKESFPLTVTSAQKNPTAFYLCASSIDGGGANTGELFFGEGSRLTVL.

This clone was picked up many times. Its ends do not fully match the called genes, so a read error is possible. The CDR3 extends 3 residues past the end of the read, so its final part is completed from the germline J gene. The V call is TRBV4-2, the J call TRBJ2-6; no definite D call. The CDR3 extends over 16 amino acids. The V gene's germline CDR1 is LGHNA and CDR2 YNFKEQ. The CDR3 DNA, read in part, is TGCGCCAGCAGCCAAGATAGCAGCTCTGGGGCCAACGTC. Protein: CASSQDSSSGANV. The full CDR3 reads CASSQDSSSGANVLTF.

This clone was seen many times. The CDR3 end falls 3 residues outside the read, so it is completed with the germline J gene. This chain links TRBV12-3 or TRBV12-4 with TRBJ2-1; D possibly uses TRBD1 or TRBD2 (7 bases each). The CDR3 spans 15 residues. V lost 6 bases to trimming and J lost 4 bases, with 16 bases between them. The covered CDR3 bases are TGTGCCAGCAGGGATGGGAGGGGGCTTTACAATGAG. Translating gives CASRDGRGLYNE. The CDR3 reads in full as CASRDGRGLYNEQFF.

This clone occurred many times. The CDR3 sequence: CASSQGWAQETQYF. CDR3 bases read: TGTGCCAGCAGCCAGGGATGGGCGCAAGAGACC. The chain carries TRBV7-9 and TRBJ2-5; D is perhaps TRBD1 (5 bases). Read sequence stops 3 residues before the CDR3 end, and the germline J gene provides the missing end. This CDR3 contains 14 residues. The V and J ends lost 5 bases and 2 bases respectively, with 12 bases between them. Germline values: CDR1 SEHNR, CDR2 FQNEAQ (reference sequence).

The sample holds many counts of this clone. Sequencing ends 3 residues short of the CDR3 end; the germline J gene provides the rest. The gene calls are TRBV4-1 and TRBJ2-5, with D possibly TRBD2 on 6 matching bases. The CDR3 is 16 residues long. CDR1 and CDR2 (germline): MGHRA, YSYEKL. V was trimmed by 0 bases and J by 5 bases, leaving 16 bases between them. Partial CDR3 DNA: TGCGCCAGCAGCCAAGAACGCGGAGGGGCAAGGGAGACC. This encodes CASSQERGGARET. The CDR3 in its entirety is CASSQERGGARETQYF.

Ten or more counts support this clone. The read falls 3 residues short of the CDR3 end, and the missing part is taken from the germline J gene. This chain joins TRBV28 and TRBJ2-3; D is perhaps TRBD1 (6 bases). The CDR3 spans 13 residues. V was pared by 3 bases and J by 5 bases, with 9 bases between. Germline-derived CDR1 and CDR2 are MDHEN and SYDVKM. The CDR3 loop is CASSLQGRDTQYF. Incomplete CDR3 DNA: TGTGCCAGCAGTTTGCAGGGGAGAGATACG.

This clone was recorded at least ten times. The CDR3 is cut off 3 residues early in the read; its end comes from the germline J gene. The chain has TRBV29-1 and TRBJ2-7, with TRBD2 as a possible D gene (5 bases). V gave up 3 bases and J gave up 3 bases, with 27 bases separating them. Per germline, CDR1 SQVTM and CDR2 ANQGSEA. The CDR3 contains 18 residues. The CDR3 is CSVDTSGSRAENRYEQYF. The sequenced CDR3 bases are TGCAGCGTTGATACGTCGGGGTCCCGGGCAGAGAACCGCTACGAG.

Many counts were recorded for this clone. The CDR3 end falls 3 residues outside the read, so it is completed with the germline J gene. The chain combines TRBV5-1 with TRBJ2-7; 8 bases align to TRBD1. CDR3 size: 17 residues. After removal of 4 bases from V and 3 bases from J, the junction contained 15 bases not matched to a gene. Looked up from germline, CDR1 is SGHRS and CDR2 is YFSETQ. CDR3 sequence: CASSPASGGRNHYEQYF. The CDR3 DNA, read in part, is TGCGCCAGCAGCCCGGCCTCAGGGGGCCGCAATCACTACGAG.

This clone appeared many times. Coverage ceases 3 residues before the CDR3 finishes, and the germline J gene fills in the end. The chain uses TRBV7-2 and TRBJ1-2, with D perhaps TRBD1 (5 bases). Germline V gene data show CDR1 as SGHTA and CDR2 as FQGNSA. This CDR3 contains 15 residues. Trimming took 3 bases from V and 7 from J, leaving 18 bases between them. The CDR3 spells CASSFRQGEVSGYTF. The covered CDR3 bases are TGTGCCAGCAGCTTTAGGCAGGGTGAAGTCTCTGGC.

This clone was detected ten times or more. Coverage ceases 3 residues before the CDR3 finishes, and the germline J gene fills in the end. The chain uses TRBV5-4 and TRBJ2-1; 11 nucleotides match TRBD2. The CDR3 has 15 residues. V lost 4 bases to trimming and J lost 3 bases; unmatched junction nucleotides: 3. Per germline, CDR1 SGHNT and CDR2 YYREEE (reference sequence). The part of the CDR3 DNA that was read is TGTGCCAGCAGCGGGGGACTAGCGGTCTACAATGAG. Its translation is CASSGGLAVYNE. Given in full, the CDR3 is CASSGGLAVYNEQFF.

This clone has ten or more counts. The read is 3 residues too short to cover the CDR3 end, so that end is filled in from the germline J gene. The chain has TRBV5-1 and TRBJ2-1, with D hard to call. The CDR3 is made up of 14 amino acids. Germline CDR1 and CDR2: SGHRS and YFSETQ. Deletions cut 3 bases from V and 8 bases from J, with 15 bases between. The CDR3 protein is CASSSASSMDEQFF. CDR3 DNA (partial): TGCGCCAGCAGCTCCGCTAGTTCGATGGATGAG.

This clone showed up many times. The read terminates 3 residues before the CDR3 end, so the remaining end is supplied by the germline J gene. The V gene is TRBV20-1, the J gene TRBJ1-2; TRBD1 matches 8 bases. The CDR3 is 15 residues long. V lost 1 base and J lost 2; bases outside the gene matches: 6. CDR1 DFQATT and CDR2 SNEGSKA come from the germline V gene (reference sequence). The sequenced part of the CDR3 DNA is TGCAGTGCTAGAGTTGCAGGGGGCGGGAACTATGGC. This codes for CSARVAGGGNYG. The entire CDR3 sequence reads CSARVAGGGNYGYTF.

In its sample, this clone was seen many times. The CDR3 end is not reached by the read, which stops 3 residues before it; the germline J gene fills it in. The V gene is TRBV14, the J gene TRBJ2-1; 7 bases match TRBD2. Germline V gives CDR1 SGHDN, CDR2 FVKESK. Trimming at V came to 1 base and at J to 6 bases, leaving 6 bases not matched to a gene. This CDR3 contains 15 residues. The CDR3 reads CASSQGRGSPNEQFF. Partial CDR3 DNA: TGTGCCAGCAGCCAAGGGCGCGGGAGTCCCAATGAG.

This clone was observed many times. The DNA ends 3 residues before the CDR3 does, and the rest of the CDR3 is filled in from the germline J gene. This rearrangement joins TRBV7-3 to TRBJ1-2; tentative D call: TRBD1 (6 bases). Between the trimmed V and J ends, which lost 2 bases and 5 bases, there was a span of 18 bases. CDR1 and CDR2 (germline): SGHTA, FQGTGA. This CDR3 is built from 16 residues. The CDR3 protein is CASSLDGAGTTYGYTF. The CDR3 bases that were read are TGTGCCAGCAGCTTAGATGGGGCCGGGACAACATATGGC.

This clone was seen only a few times. The read is 3 residues too short to cover the CDR3 end, so that end is filled in from the germline J gene. The chain couples TRBV30 to TRBJ1-2, with TRBD1 matching over 7 bases. CDR1 GTSNPN and CDR2 SVGIG come from the germline V gene (reference sequence). There are 14 residues in the CDR3. The CDR3 DNA, read in part, is TGTGCCTGGAGTGTGTCAGGGGGGAAAAACATC. Translated: CAWSVSGGKNI. The full CDR3 sequence reads CAWSVSGGKNIYTF.

Details on this clone: The read stops 3 residues short of the end of the CDR3; the missing end is completed from the germline J gene. The chain employs TRBV5-6 and TRBJ1-3, with 7 bases that match TRBD1. The CDR3 extends over 14 amino acids. V gave up 4 bases and J gave up 9 bases; unmatched junction bases: 10. The V gene's germline CDR1 is SGHDT and CDR2 YYEEEE. The CDR3 sequence is CASSQRDRRSTIYF. The CDR3 bases that were read are TGTGCCAGCAGCCAGCGGGACAGACGAAGCACC.

This clone was observed at least ten times. The CDR3 DNA, read in part, is TGTGCCAGCAATGGAGCGGGAGGCGCAGATACG. Translation gives CASNGAGGADT. The full CDR3 reads CASNGAGGADTQYF. The V and J genes are TRBV28 and TRBJ2-3; 9 nucleotides align to TRBD2. The CDR3 end lies 3 residues beyond the end of the read and is filled in from the germline J gene. V lost 7 bases and J lost 4; bases outside the gene matches: 6. CDR3 length equals 14 residues. Germline-derived CDR1 and CDR2 are MDHEN and SYDVKM.

This clone was picked up many times. CDR3 DNA, as far as it was read: TGTGCCAGCAGCTTCCAGGGGGCGGACGAG. Translated, it gives CASSFQGADE. The full CDR3 reads CASSFQGADEQYF. The V call is TRBV7-2, the J call TRBJ2-7; 8 bases are shared with TRBD1. The read falls 3 residues short of the CDR3 end, and the missing part is taken from the germline J gene. Germline loops: CDR1 SGHTA, CDR2 FQGNSA. Unmatched junction bases numbered 3, after V lost 3 bases and J lost 5 bases. CDR3 length: 13 residues.

Many counts were recorded for this clone. The read ends 3 residues before the CDR3 terminus; that terminus is restored from the germline J gene. The genes are TRBV2 and TRBJ2-7; weak D call: TRBD2 (6 bases). The CDR3 extends over 15 amino acids. V lost 0 bases, J lost 4 bases, and 13 bases lay in between. The germline gives CDR1 SNHLY, CDR2 FYNNEI. The covered CDR3 bases are TGTGCCAGCAGTGAAGCTCCGGGGGATCGATACGAG. Its protein product is CASSEAPGDRYE. The whole CDR3 protein is CASSEAPGDRYEQYF. The complete variable domain, with remaining parts taken from reference TRBV2 and TRBJ2-7, reads EPEVTQTPSHQVTQMGQEVILRCVPISNHLYFYWYRQILGQKVEFLVSFYNNEISEKSEIFDDQFSVERPDGSNFTLKIRSTKLEDSAMYFCASSEAPGDRYEQYFGPGTRLTVT.

This clone was recorded many times. The read halts 3 residues ahead of the CDR3 end, with the missing end drawn from the germline J gene. The chain recombines TRBV29-1 with TRBJ2-7; the match to TRBD1 covers 8 bases. The CDR3 consists of 13 residues. V lost 6 bases, J lost 0 bases, and 4 bases stayed unmatched. Germline V gene sequence: CDR1 SQVTM, CDR2 ANQGSEA. CDR3 bases read: TGCAGCGTGGAGGACAGGGACTCCTACGAG. This encodes CSVEDRDSYE. The whole CDR3 sequence reads CSVEDRDSYEQYF.

At least ten counts were recorded for this clone. With the read ending 3 residues before the CDR3 end, the germline J gene is used to fill in that end. The chain uses TRBV20-1 and TRBJ2-7, with 11 positions matching TRBD2. V dropped 6 bases and J dropped 5; count of bases not matched to a gene: 18. The CDR3 is 17 residues long. CDR1 is DFQATT and CDR2 is SNEGSKA in the germline V gene (reference sequence). CDR3 in amino acids: CSAEGYSGRAVSDEQYF. The sequenced CDR3 bases are TGCAGTGCAGAGGGGTATAGCGGGAGGGCCGTGTCGGACGAG.

This clone was seen many times. The read is 3 residues too short to cover the CDR3 end, so that end is filled in from the germline J gene. Other DNA variants within this sample encode the same CDR3. The J gene is TRBJ1-2, the V gene TRBV20-1; D uncertain. Per the germline V gene, CDR1 is DFQATT and CDR2 is SNEGSKA (reference sequence). The CDR3 loop spans 12 amino acids. With 3 bases removed from V and 2 bases from J, the gap between germline ends came to 7 bases. CDR3 sequence: CSASPGNYGYTF. The covered CDR3 bases are TGCAGTGCTAGCCCGGGGAACTATGGC.

The table lists this clone with many counts. Read sequence stops 3 residues before the CDR3 end, and the germline J gene provides the missing end. The chain combines TRBV6-1 with TRBJ1-1, with 9 bases aligning to TRBD1. The J segment lost 4 bases and the V segment lost 4 bases, leaving 7 bases of the junction unmatched. Germline V gives CDR1 MNHNS, CDR2 SASEGT. The CDR3 totals 15 residues. The sequenced CDR3 bases are TGTGCCAGCAGTGGGTGGGACAGGGTGATCACTGAA. Translated: CASSGWDRVITE. The entire CDR3 protein reads CASSGWDRVITEAFF.

This clone was counted ten times or more. From the germline J gene comes the end of the CDR3, since the read stops 3 residues before it. V and J are TRBV18 and TRBJ2-3; 7 bases align to TRBD1. Germline V gene sequence: CDR1 KGHSH, CDR2 LQKENI. CDR3 length: 15 residues. J gave up 4 bases and V 3 bases, and 7 bases lay outside the gene matches. CDR3 DNA (partial): TGTGCCAGCTCACCGAGGGGGCAGGGACCAGATACG. It is translated as CASSPRGQGPDT. The complete CDR3 sequence is CASSPRGQGPDTQYF.